This T cell receptor (beta chain) was sequenced for a study of blood T cells in healthy people across ages. Study-level findings and limits: The recorded TCR beta diversity per million T cells decreased in a roughly linear manner with age. Diversity estimates from one million T cells were considered underestimates.

Together with a sample-barcoded 5' primer, a J-beta primer mix was included in a second PCR lasting about 6 to 11 cycles. Tagging of each cDNA molecule was performed by a template-switch adaptor with 12 random nucleotides. TCRdb independently ran MiXCR on the 5' RACE reads; one entry per CDR3 protein. The sample holds 650,000 to 800,000 distinct CDR3 sequences, roughly 44% seen once. Caucasian, healthy and from Russia, the donors were aged between about 6 and 90. V lost 0 bases to trimming and J lost 3 bases, with 13 bases between them. The CDR3 is 16 amino acids. Germline V gene lookup returns CDR1 SGHRS and CDR2 YFSETQ. Notes on this clonotype: As yet, its antigen is unknown.

This sequence originates from a man aged 60 to 75 in good health. The V and J genes are TRBV5-1 and TRBJ2-1, with D perhaps matching TRBD1 (6 bases). Sequencing used blood. CDR3 nucleotides: TGCGCCAGCAGCTTGGGTGCGCGGACAGACTACAATGAGCAGTTCTTC. Translating gives CASSLGARTDYNEQFF.